These 15 T cell receptor beta chains were sequenced from one sample in a study of early T cells in non-severe SARS-CoV-2 infection. TCRdb re-derived calls from the 5' RACE reads in MiXCR, one entry per CDR3 protein. The sample comprises 25,000 to 30,000 distinct CDR3 sequences, more than 4% of which are singletons, and approximately 2.4% rests with the top ten. What was sequenced was whole blood. Every receptor here comes from an adult who was a healthcare worker with PCR-confirmed SARS-CoV-2 infection or an uninfected control (not recorded which).

Ten or more counts support this clonotype. This chain joins TRBV11-3 and TRBJ2-7; TRBD2 agrees at 13 bases. The CDR3 is 17 residues long. Per germline, CDR1 SGHNT and CDR2 YENEEA. The ends lost 5 bases at V and 0 bases at J; junction bases unmatched: 7. The CDR3 bases are TGTGCCAGCAGCGGGCGACTAGCGGGAGGTTCCTCCTACGAGCAGTACTTC. It yields the protein CASSGRLAGGSSYEQYF.

To note about this clonotype: Being one base from a much bigger clone, this may be a read error. For the CDR3, the DNA is TGTGCCAGCACCCAAAGTTGGGAGAACACTGAAGCTTTCTTT. It is translated as CASTQSWENTEAFF. V and J are TRBV12-3 or TRBV12-4 and TRBJ1-1; no firm D call. The length of the CDR3 is 14 residues. The V gene lost 7 bases and the J gene lost 1 base, with 13 bases spanning the gap.

This clonotype has a handful of counts. V and J are TRBV18 and TRBJ2-7, with D possibly being TRBD2 (6 bases). CDR3 length: 14 residues. Germline values: CDR1 KGHSH, CDR2 LQKENI. V gave up 2 bases and J gave up 2 bases, with 10 bases separating them. The DNA of the CDR3 is TGTGCCAGCTCACCAGGGGGGTTACCCTACGAGCAGTACTTC. It encodes CASSPGGLPYEQYF. Full variable domain (rest looked up from reference TRBV18 and TRBJ2-7): NAGVMQNPRHLVRRRGQEARLRCSPMKGHSHVYWYRQLPEEGLKFMVYLQKENIIDESGMPKERFSAEFPKEGPSILRIQQVVRGDSAAYFCASSPGGLPYEQYFGPGTRLTVT.

Ten or more counts support this clonotype. The V call is TRBV7-9, the J call TRBJ1-2; D not resolved. This CDR3 comprises 12 residues. CDR1 SEHNR and CDR2 FQNEAQ come from the germline V gene (reference sequence). V gave up 2 bases and J gave up 2 bases, with 3 bases separating them. The CDR3 region has the DNA TGTGCCAGCAGCTTACTGAACTATGGCTACACCTTC. Translating it yields CASSLLNYGYTF.

This clonotype was observed at least ten times. This sequence joins TRBV11-2 and TRBJ1-3; D ambiguous. This CDR3 is 14 amino acids long. The V end was cut by 2 bases, the J end by 3 bases, with 8 bases between. Germline CDR1 SGHAT, CDR2 FQNNGV. CDR3 region: CASSLSTDGNTIYF. The CDR3 DNA reads TGTGCCAGCAGCTTATCGACTGATGGAAACACCATATATTTT.

This clonotype is labeled medium-sized. The V and J genes are TRBV7-9 and TRBJ2-5, with 10 bases that match TRBD1. After removal of 6 bases from V and 4 bases from J, the junction contained 8 bases not matched to a gene. CDR1 and CDR2 (germline): SEHNR, FQNEAQ (reference sequence). The CDR3 covers 15 residues. CDR3 residues: CASRTGTGEGETQYF. CDR3 in DNA: TGTGCCAGCAGAACCGGGACAGGGGAAGGAGAGACCCAGTACTTC.

This clonotype was counted at least ten times. The chain joins TRBV2 to TRBJ1-1; D gene unclear. V lost 0 bases to trimming and J lost 1 base, with 9 bases between them. The CDR3 is 15 amino acids. Germline V lookup: CDR1 SNHLY, CDR2 FYNNEI. CDR3 DNA sequence: TGTGCCAGCAGTGAAGCGTTACAAAAGAACACTGAAGCTTTCTTT. Encoded protein: CASSEALQKNTEAFF.

This clonotype was seen many times. This chain connects TRBV2 to TRBJ2-1, with D perhaps matching TRBD1 (6 bases). Germline V gives CDR1 SNHLY, CDR2 FYNNEI. This CDR3 is built from 14 residues. With 3 bases removed from V and 3 bases from J, the gap between germline ends came to 9 bases. The CDR3 loop reads CASSDLGHYNEQFF. CDR3 DNA sequence: TGTGCCAGCAGTGACCTGGGACACTACAATGAGCAGTTCTTC.

This clonotype has a count of ten or more. The gene calls are TRBV27 and TRBJ2-3; 10 bases are a match to TRBD2. The V gene end was trimmed by 6 bases and the J gene end by 4 bases; junction bases not matched to a gene: 10. Looked up from germline, CDR1 is MNHEY and CDR2 is SMNVEV (reference sequence). The CDR3 spans 16 residues. CDR3 nucleotides: TGTGCCAGCAGAAGGTCCGGGACTAGCGAGGCAGATACGCAGTATTTT. As protein: CASRRSGTSEADTQYF.

The table lists this clonotype with many counts. CDR3 sequence: CASSPQGDPSGYTF. The CDR3 region has the DNA TGTGCCAGCTCACCACAGGGGGACCCCTCTGGCTACACCTTC. This chain connects TRBV18 to TRBJ1-2, with D possibly TRBD1 on 6 matching bases. Deletions cut 1 base from V and 7 bases from J, with 13 bases between. This CDR3 region has 14 residues. Germline assignment: CDR1 KGHSH and CDR2 LQKENI.

The V and J genes are TRBV11-1 and TRBJ1-3, with 7 bases lining up with TRBD1. The length of the CDR3 is 17 residues. The germline V gene encodes CDR1 SGHAT and CDR2 FQDESV (reference sequence). J gave up 4 bases and V 5 bases, and 14 bases lay outside the gene matches. DNA for the CDR3: TGTGCCAGCAGCGACGCCCCGGACAGGTGGATCGGAAACACCATATATTTT. It specifies CASSDAPDRWIGNTIYF.

This clonotype was recorded many times. The chain combines TRBV12-3 or TRBV12-4 with TRBJ2-7; a weak D match, TRBD1 (5 bases). The CDR3 has 14 amino acids. V lost 2 bases to trimming and J lost 2 bases, with 10 bases between them. In nucleotides, the CDR3 is TGTGCCAGCAGTTTAAGGACACTTACCTACGAGCAGTACTTC. It encodes CASSLRTLTYEQYF.

This clonotype was observed at least ten times. This chain links TRBV5-1 with TRBJ2-1; D is unclear. Germline CDR1 and CDR2: SGHRS and YFSETQ. The CDR3 spans 14 residues. V dropped 4 bases and J dropped 7 bases, with 15 bases sitting between them. The CDR3: CASSISQLANEQFF. The CDR3 nucleotides are TGCGCCAGCAGCATTAGTCAGTTGGCTAATGAGCAGTTCTTC.

This clonotype occurred many times. This chain connects TRBV2 to TRBJ2-1; 7 nucleotides line up with TRBD2. Germline trimming cut 7 bases from V and 2 bases from J; bases unmatched to any gene: 8. Looked up from germline, CDR1 is SNHLY and CDR2 is FYNNEI. The CDR3 is 15 amino acids. CDR3 DNA sequence: TGTGCCAGCACCTGGGCTCTAGCGGCCTACAATGAGCAGTTCTTC. It translates to CASTWALAAYNEQFF.

This clonotype was observed many times. The chain has TRBV19 and TRBJ2-1; no firm D call. The ends were cut back, 5 bases at V and 8 bases at J, with 13 bases in the middle. CDR1 and CDR2 from the germline V gene are LNHDA and SQIVND (reference sequence). The CDR3 contains 13 residues. The CDR3 region is CASSWSEAHEQFF. DNA for the CDR3: TGTGCCAGTAGTTGGAGCGAGGCTCATGAGCAGTTCTTC.